These 5 T cell receptor beta chains were sequenced from one sample in a study of blood T cell repertoires in COVID-19. Measured with immunoSEQ multiplex PCR; TCRdb has only the in-frame clones, and not every one. This sample has 130,000 to 150,000 clones, with around 81% found just once. Sequencing was carried out using peripheral blood. The receptors come from a man in his fifties or sixties with active or convalescent COVID-19.

This clone was seen once. This rearrangement joins TRBV18 to TRBJ1-1; D might be TRBD1 (5 bases). The CDR3 contains 14 residues. V gave up 4 bases and J gave up 1 base, with 10 bases separating them. CDR1 and CDR2 from the germline V gene are KGHSH and LQKENI. CDR3 sequence reads: CASSLGGGNTEAFF. CDR3 DNA: TGTGCCAGCTCACTCGGGGGAGGGAACACTGAAGCTTTCTTT.

This clone was seen a few times. The V call is TRBV18, the J call TRBJ2-5; 7 bases agree with TRBD1. The CDR3 loop spans 14 amino acids. Looked up from germline, CDR1 is KGHSH and CDR2 is LQKENI. The junction had 0 bases not matched to a gene; V was cut back by 0 bases and J by 2 bases. The CDR3 nucleotides read TGTGCCAGCTCACCACCGACAGGGCAAGAGACCCAGTACTTC. It specifies CASSPPTGQETQYF. Looking up the rest from reference TRBV18 and TRBJ2-5 gives the full variable domain: NAGVMQNPRHLVRRRGQEARLRCSPMKGHSHVYWYRQLPEEGLKFMVYLQKENIIDESGMPKERFSAEFPKEGPSILRIQQVVRGDSAAYFCASSPPTGQETQYFGPGTRLLVL.

This chain links TRBV5-1 with TRBJ2-3, with TRBD1 matching 10 bases. J lost 7 bases, V lost 3 bases, and 5 bases had no gene match. The CDR3 has 14 amino acids. Germline CDR1 and CDR2: SGHRS and YFSETQ. The CDR3 DNA is TGCGCCAGCAGCTCGACAGGGGGCCCTTATACGCAGTATTTT. Translating it yields CASSSTGGPYTQYF.

V gene TRBV28 combines with J gene TRBJ1-5, with D unresolved. The germline V and J ends were trimmed by 8 bases and 6 bases, with 14 bases remaining between them. CDR1 and CDR2 (germline): MDHEN, SYDVKM. The CDR3 loop spans 13 amino acids. The CDR3 coding sequence is TGTGCCAGCTATGGCCTCGCGGGTCAGCCCCAGCATTTT. Translating it yields CASYGLAGQPQHF. The full variable domain, completed using reference TRBV28 and TRBJ1-5, is DVKVTQSSRYLVKRTGEKVFLECVQDMDHENMFWYRQDPGLGLRLIYFSYDVKMKEKGDIPEGYSVSREKKERFSLILESASTNQTSMYLCASYGLAGQPQHFGDGTRLSIL.

Only one count was recorded for this clone. V usage is TRBV15 and J usage is TRBJ1-5; 7 bases map to TRBD1. CDR1 is LNHNV, CDR2 YYDKDF, per germline (reference sequence). The CDR3 extends over 15 amino acids. V trimming: 0 bases; J trimming: 3 bases; junction bases outside the gene matches: 2. The CDR3 nucleotides read TGTGCCACCAGCAGAGACGACAGGGACAATCAGCCCCAGCATTTT. It codes for CATSRDDRDNQPQHF.